This T cell receptor beta chain was sequenced for a study of blood T cell repertoires in COVID-19. The CDR3 has 14 amino acids. Germline-derived CDR1 and CDR2 are SEHNR and FQNEAQ (reference sequence). Trimming removed 2 bases at V and 8 bases at J, with 13 bases between. Only in-frame clones appear in the TCRdb table, and some are missing; sequencing was by immunoSEQ multiplex PCR. Altogether 65,000 to 70,000 clones are present, about 85% being singletons, with the ten largest covering around 2.9%. This clone was picked up one time. The TCR sequence derives from a man at least 80 years old with acute or convalescent COVID-19. Sequenced sample: peripheral blood. The chain couples TRBV7-9 to TRBJ1-3, with D perhaps matching TRBD1 (6 bases). The CDR3 nucleotides are TGTGCCAGCAGCTTATCGGGGGGCGAGGACACCATATATTTT. Translating it yields CASSLSGGEDTIYF.